Below, one T cell receptor beta chain is given with its context. Clones were read by immunoSEQ multiplex PCR, and TCRdb kept only the in-frame ones, dropping some. The sample lists under 65,000 clones, 86% occurring once. This entry belongs to a study of technical replicates of blood from a handful of donors. The CDR3 is made up of 15 amino acids. Germline CDR1 reads SEHNR; CDR2 reads FQNEAQ (reference sequence). With 5 bases removed from V and 5 bases from J, the gap between germline ends came to 15 bases. This chain connects TRBV7-9 to TRBJ1-4, with D possibly being TRBD1 (6 bases). Sequencing input: PBMCs. The TCR was taken from a human donor in good health. Some clones in this sample may be carry-over from other donors' samples. The CDR3 coding sequence is TGTGCCAGCAGCCTTGGACAGTTTCAAAATGAAAAACTGTTTTTT. Its protein is CASSLGQFQNEKLFF.